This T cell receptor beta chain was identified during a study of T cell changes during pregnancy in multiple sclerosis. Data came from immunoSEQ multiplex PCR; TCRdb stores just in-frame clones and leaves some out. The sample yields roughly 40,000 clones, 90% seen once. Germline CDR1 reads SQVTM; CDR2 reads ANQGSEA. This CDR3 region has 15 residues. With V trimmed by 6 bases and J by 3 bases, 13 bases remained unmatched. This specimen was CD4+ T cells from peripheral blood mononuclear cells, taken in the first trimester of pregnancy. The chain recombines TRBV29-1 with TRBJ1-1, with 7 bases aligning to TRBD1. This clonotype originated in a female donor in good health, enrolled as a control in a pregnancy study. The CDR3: CSVRGGQGGYTEAFF. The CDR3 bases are TGCAGCGTCCGCGGTGGGCAGGGGGGCTACACTGAAGCTTTCTTT.